This T cell receptor (beta chain) came from a study of radiation and T cells in renal cell carcinoma. Overall study: Nephrectomy followed 15 Gy stereotactic body radiation by 4 weeks. Study results and limitations: From baseline, blood top tumor clonotypes peaked at 2 weeks post-radiation.

On this clone: Its specificity is not known.

Profiling relied on immunoSEQ multiplex PCR, and the TCRdb table lists in-frame clones only, not all of them. The table has about 130,000 clones, approximately 75% seen once. Time point given: blood 2 weeks post-SBRT. Treatment: 15 Gy SBRT to primary tumor, nephrectomy 4 weeks later. Sequenced material: blood, taken from a patient whose treatment included radiotherapy and nephrectomy. This clonotype was obtained from a woman in her sixties or seventies with renal cell carcinoma.

The CDR3 sequence: CASSRAGLAGGLTDTQYF. Here the CDR3 DNA reads TGTGCCAGCAGTAGAGCGGGACTAGCGGGAGGGCTCACAGATACGCAGTATTTT. J is TRBJ2-3 and V is TRBV28; 16 bases match TRBD2. The CDR3 contains 18 residues. The V gene's germline CDR1 is MDHEN and CDR2 SYDVKM. J lost 2 bases, V lost 5 bases, and 7 bases had no gene match.